These 29 T cell receptor beta chains came from one sample sequenced in a study of TIL therapy for anti-PD-1-resistant metastatic lung cancer. Sequencing used immunoSEQ v3. The protocol was immunoSEQ multiplex PCR, while the TCRdb copy is restricted to in-frame clones and leaves out a portion. This table has about 60,000 clones, 87% appearing once. The sample's time point: pre-treatment sample, taken before nivolumab and TIL therapy. This specimen was blood, taken at baseline. The receptors derive from a person aged 25 to 79 with non-small cell lung cancer.

The gene calls are TRBV3-1 (or the pseudogene TRBV3-2) and TRBJ2-7, with 8 positions matching TRBD1. CDR1 is LGHDT and CDR2 is YNNKEL in the germline V gene (reference sequence). The CDR3 loop spans 15 amino acids. After removal of 1 base from V and 0 bases from J, the junction contained 2 bases not matched to a gene. CDR3 residues: CASSQVGTGSYEQYF. CDR3 nucleotide sequence: TGTGCCAGCAGCCAAGTCGGGACAGGCTCCTACGAGCAGTACTTC.

CDR3 nucleotides: TGTGCCATCAGTGAGCCCCGGACAGCCCAAGAGACCCAGTACTTC. Amino acid sequence: CAISEPRTAQETQYF. This sequence joins TRBV10-3 and TRBJ2-5, with D perhaps matching TRBD1 (6 bases). Germline-derived CDR1 and CDR2 are ENHRY and SYGVKD. V lost 2 bases to trimming and J lost 1 base, with 11 bases between them. The CDR3 has 15 residues.

V usage is TRBV3-1 (or the pseudogene TRBV3-2) and J usage is TRBJ1-1; D gene unclear. The CDR3 totals 14 residues. Trimming took 5 bases from V and 1 from J, leaving 11 bases between them. Looked up from germline, CDR1 is LGHDT and CDR2 is YNNKEL (reference sequence). For the CDR3, the DNA is TGTGCCAGCAGCGAGTTTAGAGAGAACACTGAAGCTTTCTTT. It is translated as CASSEFRENTEAFF.

This clone has more than one count but fewer than ten. This sequence joins TRBV18 and TRBJ2-6; no definite D call. The V and J ends lost 3 bases and 2 bases respectively, with 8 bases between them. Looked up from germline, CDR1 is KGHSH and CDR2 is LQKENI. CDR3 length: 15 residues. CDR3 coding DNA: TGTGCCAGCTCACCTGGGGTGGCTGGGGCCAACGTCCTGACTTTC. Translated, it gives CASSPGVAGANVLTF.

The rearrangement uses TRBV12-5 and TRBJ2-1, with 7 nucleotides matching TRBD2. V lost 4 bases to trimming and J lost 0 bases; unmatched junction nucleotides: 12. Germline CDR1 is LGHNT and CDR2 is FRNRAP. This CDR3 region has 18 residues. The CDR3 nucleotides are TGTGCTAGTGGTTCGCCCCTAGCGGACACCAGCTCCTACAATGAGCAGTTCTTC. Amino acid sequence: CASGSPLADTSSYNEQFF.

The chain recombines TRBV9 with TRBJ1-2, with no clear D. The CDR3 runs to 14 residues. The V gene's germline CDR1 is SGDLS and CDR2 YYNGEE. V lost 0 bases, J lost 3 bases, and 9 bases lay in between. The chain's CDR3 is CASSVGYLDYGYTF. Written as DNA, the CDR3 is TGTGCCAGCAGCGTAGGATATCTAGACTATGGCTACACCTTC.

CDR3 protein: CSVRDTAGDTQYF. In DNA, the CDR3 is TGCAGCGTCCGGGACACCGCAGGGGATACGCAGTATTTT. This chain uses TRBV29-1 with TRBJ2-3, with a weak D call TRBD1 (6 bases). Trimming left V 6 bases short and J 6 bases short, with 16 bases between. The CDR3 length is 13 residues. CDR1 and CDR2 from the germline V gene are SQVTM and ANQGSEA.

The gene calls are TRBV15 and TRBJ1-2; no clear D. The ends were cut back, 1 base at V and 4 bases at J, with 7 bases in the middle. The germline CDR1 and CDR2 sequences are LNHNV and YYDKDF (reference sequence). The CDR3 spans 13 residues. Written as DNA, the CDR3 is TGTGCCACCAGCAGAGCAGAGAGCTATGGCTACACCTTC. Translation gives CATSRAESYGYTF.

This chain connects TRBV29-1 to TRBJ2-7, with TRBD1 as a possible D gene (6 bases). The CDR3 consists of 12 residues. Germline loops: CDR1 SQVTM, CDR2 ANQGSEA. The V end was cut by 4 bases, the J end by 5 bases, with 12 bases between. CDR3: CSVAQGRHEQYF. CDR3 sequence (DNA): TGCAGCGTTGCGCAGGGGAGACACGAGCAGTACTTC.

This clone was counted a few times. The V gene is TRBV4-1, the J gene TRBJ1-3; no clear D. The CDR3 runs to 15 residues. Trimming left V 4 bases short and J 4 bases short, with 14 bases between. CDR1 and CDR2 from the germline V gene are MGHRA and YSYEKL. CDR3 sequence reads: CASSLSAGSGNTIYF. The CDR3 DNA reads as TGCGCCAGCAGCCTAAGCGCCGGGAGCGGAAACACCATATATTTT.

The chain combines TRBV30 with TRBJ1-5; the match to TRBD1 covers 8 bases. The CDR3 runs 13 residues. CDR1 is GTSNPN, CDR2 SVGIG, per germline (reference sequence). J lost 6 bases, V lost 5 bases, and 6 bases had no gene match. CDR3 in amino acids: CAWGGQGSQPQHF. CDR3 sequence (DNA): TGTGCCTGGGGAGGACAGGGAAGTCAGCCCCAGCATTTT.

The J gene is TRBJ1-4, the V gene TRBV28; a possible D gene is TRBD1 (5 bases). Trimming removed 4 bases at V and 5 bases at J, with 14 bases between. The V gene's germline CDR1 is MDHEN and CDR2 SYDVKM. This CDR3 has 15 amino acids. For the CDR3, the DNA is TGTGCCAGCAGTTATTATACAGGACAAAATGAAAAACTGTTTTTT. Its translation is CASSYYTGQNEKLFF.

This chain uses TRBV7-9 with TRBJ2-7, with D tentatively TRBD2 (5 bases). The CDR3 covers 14 residues. Trimming pared 2 bases from V and 5 bases from J, leaving 13 bases between. In germline, CDR1 is SEHNR, CDR2 FQNEAQ (reference sequence). The CDR3 nucleotides are TGTGCCAGCAGCTTACGTGGGAGTTACCACGAGCAGTACTTC. It encodes CASSLRGSYHEQYF.

V and J are TRBV28 and TRBJ1-5; 10 bases are a match to TRBD1. With 5 bases clipped from V and 7 bases from J, the junction kept 8 bases outside the gene matches. This CDR3 has 15 amino acids. In germline, CDR1 is MDHEN, CDR2 SYDVKM. The chain's CDR3 is CASSGSGTGEQPQHF. As DNA, the CDR3 is TGTGCCAGCAGTGGATCCGGGACAGGGGAGCAGCCCCAGCATTTT.

J is TRBJ2-7 and V is TRBV9; D call uncertain. V lost 3 bases, J lost 6 bases, and 10 bases lay in between. The CDR3 totals 12 residues. CDR1 is SGDLS and CDR2 is YYNGEE in the germline V gene. In DNA form, the CDR3 reads TGTGCCAGCAGCGGCTCCCCGGGCGAGCAGTACTTC. Its protein is CASSGSPGEQYF.

The CDR3 region has the DNA TGCGCCAGCAGCCCCAGGGGGGTTACTGAAGCTTTCTTT. Residues: CASSPRGVTEAFF. V gene TRBV5-1 combines with J gene TRBJ1-1, with 7 bases lining up with TRBD1. The CDR3 is 13 residues long. V was clipped by 4 bases and J by 5 bases; unmatched bases: 5. Looked up from germline, CDR1 is SGHRS and CDR2 is YFSETQ.

Here the CDR3 DNA reads TGCAGTGCTACTAGTCCCTACGAGCAGTACTTC. Residues: CSATSPYEQYF. This chain links TRBV20-1 with TRBJ2-7; D is unclear. CDR1 and CDR2 from the germline V gene are DFQATT and SNEGSKA (reference sequence). This CDR3 spans 11 amino acids. Trimming took off 4 bases at V and 2 bases at J, with 6 bases between the two ends.

The CDR3 reads CASSEGGGAADTQYF. The CDR3 region has the DNA TGCGCCAGCAGTGAGGGAGGGGGGGCCGCAGATACGCAGTATTTT. The V gene is TRBV10-1, the J gene TRBJ2-3; the D gene is possibly TRBD2 (7 bases). Germline loops: CDR1 WNHNN, CDR2 SYGVQD (reference sequence). The length of the CDR3 is 15 residues. Trimming left V 2 bases short and J 4 bases short, with 13 bases between.

J is TRBJ1-5 and V is TRBV6-5; the D is unclear. Germline CDR1 reads MNHEY; CDR2 reads SVGAGI. V was cut by 6 bases and J by 0 bases, with 9 bases left in between. The CDR3 contains 14 residues. Here the CDR3 reads CASSRPYSNQPQHF. The CDR3 DNA reads TGTGCCAGCAGCCGCCCTTATAGCAATCAGCCCCAGCATTTT.

The CDR3 DNA sequence: TGTGCCACCCGGGGGGGGGCGCATTCACCCCTCCACTTT. Protein product: CATRGGAHSPLHF. The genes are TRBV12-3 or TRBV12-4 and TRBJ1-6; TRBD1 might be the D (6 bases). The ends were cut back, 10 bases at V and 8 bases at J, with 15 bases in the middle. The CDR3 spans 13 residues.

The chain has TRBV27 and TRBJ1-1; weak D call: TRBD1 (6 bases). The CDR3 covers 12 residues. CDR1 is MNHEY and CDR2 is SMNVEV in the germline V gene (reference sequence). V lost 6 bases and J lost 6, with 11 bases in between. The CDR3 region is CASSQNRAEAFF. Here the CDR3 DNA reads TGTGCCAGCAGCCAGAACAGGGCTGAAGCTTTCTTT.

The J gene is TRBJ2-7, the V gene TRBV25-1, with D tentatively TRBD1 (6 bases). The germline gives CDR1 MGHDK, CDR2 SYGVNS. Trimming cost V 7 bases and J 3 bases, with 16 bases left between them. The CDR3 covers 14 residues. For the CDR3, the DNA is TGTGCCAGCACACGAAGGGGGAAGGACTACGAGCAGTACTTC. It specifies CASTRRGKDYEQYF.

The chain carries TRBV11-2 and TRBJ2-3; weak D call: TRBD2 (7 bases). The CDR3 consists of 15 residues. V gave up 3 bases and J gave up 7 bases, with 17 bases separating them. Germline V gene data show CDR1 as SGHAT and CDR2 as FQNNGV. As DNA, the CDR3 is TGTGCCAGCAGCTTTCGTGGGGGGGCCGGATATACGCAGTATTTT. Its protein product is CASSFRGGAGYTQYF. The full variable domain, with the rest looked up from reference TRBV11-2 and TRBJ2-3, is EAGVAQSPRYKIIEKRQSVAFWCNPISGHATLYWYQQILGQGPKLLIQFQNNGVVDDSQLPKDRFSAERLKGVDSTLKIQPAKLEDSAVYLCASSFRGGAGYTQYFGPGTRLTVL.

The chain joins TRBV28 to TRBJ1-1, with 9 bases lining up with TRBD1. The CDR3 is 14 residues long. The germline gives CDR1 MDHEN, CDR2 SYDVKM. V gave up 8 bases and J gave up 3 bases; unmatched junction bases: 7. CDR3: CASVTGGADTEAFF. DNA for the CDR3: TGTGCCAGCGTTACAGGGGGCGCGGACACTGAAGCTTTCTTT.

The gene calls are TRBV10-3 and TRBJ2-1; 10 bases fit TRBD1. The J segment lost 8 bases and the V segment lost 8 bases, leaving 9 bases of the junction unmatched. The CDR3 contains 14 residues. The V gene's germline CDR1 is ENHRY and CDR2 SYGVKD. CDR3 sequence (DNA): TGTGCCATCTCTGAGGGACAGGGGACAGATGAGCAGTTCTTC. This translates into CAISEGQGTDEQFF.

This clone has more than one count but fewer than ten. Within the sample, other DNA sequences also encode this same CDR3. The chain has TRBV2 and TRBJ1-4, with D tentatively TRBD1 (5 bases). This CDR3 spans 14 amino acids. The germline V gene has CDR1 SNHLY and CDR2 FYNNEI. Trimming took off 7 bases at V and 0 bases at J, with 9 bases between the two ends. The CDR3 reads CASNGGATNEKLFF. In DNA, the CDR3 is TGTGCCAGCAACGGAGGGGCAACTAATGAAAAACTGTTTTTT.

The V and J genes are TRBV3-1 (or the pseudogene TRBV3-2) and TRBJ2-6; 7 bases fit TRBD1. This CDR3 contains 16 residues. Germline values: CDR1 LGHDT, CDR2 YNNKEL (reference sequence). V lost 3 bases to trimming and J lost 4 bases; unmatched junction nucleotides: 6. The CDR3 here is CASSQPTGAGANVLTF. DNA for the CDR3: TGTGCCAGCAGCCAGCCTACAGGGGCAGGGGCCAACGTCCTGACTTTC.

This rearrangement joins TRBV6-1 to TRBJ2-1, with TRBD2 matching over 8 bases. Trimming removed 1 base from V and 8 bases from J; junction bases left unmatched: 10. This CDR3 region has 16 residues. CDR1 and CDR2 from the germline V gene are MNHNS and SASEGT. The CDR3 region has the DNA TGTGCCAGCAGTGAAGAGTGGCTAGCGGGCCCGGATGAGCAGTTCTTC. Residues: CASSEEWLAGPDEQFF.

The rearrangement links TRBV7-7 to TRBJ2-3; tentative D call: TRBD1 (5 bases). Trimming removed 5 bases from V and 6 bases from J, with 12 bases in between. CDR1 and CDR2 from the germline V gene are SSHAT and FNYEAQ (reference sequence). The CDR3 sequence is 13 residues long. CDR3 sequence: CASSPVTADTQYF. The CDR3 nucleotides are TGTGCCAGCAGCCCGGTGACAGCCGATACGCAGTATTTT.